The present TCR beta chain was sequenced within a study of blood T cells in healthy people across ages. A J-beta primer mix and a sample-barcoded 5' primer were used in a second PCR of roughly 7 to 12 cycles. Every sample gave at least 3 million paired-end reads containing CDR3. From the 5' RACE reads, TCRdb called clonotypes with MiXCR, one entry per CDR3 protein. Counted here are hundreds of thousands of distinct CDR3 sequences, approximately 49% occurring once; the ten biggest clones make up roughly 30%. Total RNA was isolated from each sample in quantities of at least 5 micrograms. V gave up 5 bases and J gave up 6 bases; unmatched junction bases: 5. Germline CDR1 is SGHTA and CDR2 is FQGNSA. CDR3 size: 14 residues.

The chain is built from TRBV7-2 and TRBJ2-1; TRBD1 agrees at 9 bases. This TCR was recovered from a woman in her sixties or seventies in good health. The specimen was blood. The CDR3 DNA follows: TGTGCCAGCAGCCCCTGGACAGGGGTCAATGAGCAGTTCTTC. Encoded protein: CASSPWTGVNEQFF. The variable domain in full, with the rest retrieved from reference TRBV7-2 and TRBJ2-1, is GAGVSQSPSNKVTEKGKDVELRCDPISGHTALYWYRQSLGQGLEFLIYFQGNSAPDKSGLPSDRFSAERTGGSVSTLTIQRTQQEDSAVYLCASSPWTGVNEQFFGPGTRLTVL.